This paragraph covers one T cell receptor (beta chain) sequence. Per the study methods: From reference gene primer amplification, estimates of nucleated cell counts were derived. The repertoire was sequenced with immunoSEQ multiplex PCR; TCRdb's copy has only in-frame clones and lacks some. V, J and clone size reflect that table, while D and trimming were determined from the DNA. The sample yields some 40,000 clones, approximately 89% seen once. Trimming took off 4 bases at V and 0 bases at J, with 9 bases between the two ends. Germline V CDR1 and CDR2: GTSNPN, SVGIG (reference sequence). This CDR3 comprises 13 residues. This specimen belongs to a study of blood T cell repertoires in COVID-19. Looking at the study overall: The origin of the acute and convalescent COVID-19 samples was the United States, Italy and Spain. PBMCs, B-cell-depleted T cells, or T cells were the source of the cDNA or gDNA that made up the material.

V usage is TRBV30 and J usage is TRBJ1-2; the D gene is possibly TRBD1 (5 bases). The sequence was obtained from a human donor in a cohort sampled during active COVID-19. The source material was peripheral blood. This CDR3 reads CAWKQAANYGYTF. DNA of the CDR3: TGTGCCTGGAAACAGGCGGCTAACTATGGCTACACCTTC. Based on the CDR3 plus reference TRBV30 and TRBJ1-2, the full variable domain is SQTIHQWPATLVQPVGSPLSLECTVEGTSNPNLYWYRQAAGRGLQLLFYSVGIGQISSEVPQNLSASRPQDRQFILSSKKLLLSDSGFYLCAWKQAANYGYTFGSGTRLTVV.